Listed below are T cell receptor beta chains from one sample, sequenced in a study of T cells after yellow fever vaccination. TCRdb re-derived calls from the 5' RACE reads in MiXCR, one entry per CDR3 protein. The profile covers approximately 85,000 distinct CDR3 sequences, with roughly 15% appearing a single time and approximately 23% taken by the ten largest. The source material was CD8+ T cells not binding an NS4B(214-222) dextramer, sorted from PBMCs, sampled roughly 20 days after the first yellow fever vaccination. The receptor set was obtained from a young man who received the YFV17D yellow fever vaccine. Both conserved end residues are part of each CDR3. D genes are given only for firm matches. Expanded clones get a size class; other rows say once, few or many, or leave the size out.

j_call	v_call	clone_size	d_call	cdr3_aa	cdr3_nt
TRBJ2-7	TRBV12-3/TRBV12-4	few	TRBD1	CASTSRDRGDYEQYF	TGTGCCAGCACTTCCCGGGACAGGGGTGACTACGAGCAGTACTTC
TRBJ1-2	TRBV29-1	.	.	CSVEGLSSNYGYTF	TGCAGCGTTGAAGGACTAAGTTCTAACTATGGCTACACCTTC
TRBJ2-3	TRBV6-1	few	.	CASSSQGTGTDTQYF	TGTGCCAGCAGCTCCCAGGGAACGGGCACAGATACGCAGTATTTT
TRBJ1-1	TRBV7-6	.	.	CASSLARGQSLEAFF	TGTGCCAGCAGCTTAGCGCGAGGACAGAGCCTTGAAGCTTTCTTT
TRBJ2-5	TRBV27	.	TRBD1	CASSRRDRAWETQYF	TGTGCCAGCAGTCGCCGGGACAGGGCCTGGGAGACCCAGTACTTC
TRBJ2-5	TRBV7-9	.	TRBD1	CASSLGPRTGKETQYF	TGTGCCAGCAGCTTAGGCCCCCGGACAGGGAAAGAGACCCAGTACTTC
TRBJ1-6	TRBV5-1	.	.	CASSLEQGSSYNSPLHF	TGCGCCAGCAGCTTGGAACAGGGTAGCTCCTATAATTCACCCCTCCACTTT
TRBJ1-4	TRBV6-4	few	.	CASSDMPTNEKLFF	TGTGCCAGCAGTGATATGCCAACTAATGAAAAACTGTTTTTT
TRBJ2-1	TRBV20-1	.	TRBD2	CSASGGGYNEQFF	TGCAGTGCTAGCGGGGGGGGGTACAATGAGCAGTTCTTC
TRBJ2-5	TRBV6-9	.	.	CASSYYRVRETQYF	TGTGCCAGCAGTTATTACAGGGTGAGGGAGACCCAGTACTTC
TRBJ2-7	TRBV12-3/TRBV12-4	few	.	CASRASGTWQEQYF	TGTGCCAGCCGTGCATCAGGGACATGGCAAGAGCAGTACTTC
TRBJ1-1	TRBV4-2	few	.	CASSQVEMGALNTEAFF	TGTGCCAGCAGCCAAGTTGAGATGGGGGCCTTGAACACTGAAGCTTTCTTT
TRBJ1-6	TRBV7-2	few	.	CASSPTDFNSPLHF	TGTGCCAGCAGCCCGACAGACTTTAATTCACCCCTCCACTTT
TRBJ2-1	TRBV2	.	.	CASSEADRPSYNEQFF	TGTGCCAGCAGTGAAGCCGACAGGCCCTCCTACAATGAGCAGTTCTTC
TRBJ2-1	TRBV4-1	.	TRBD2	CASSQGSLAGEYNEQFF	TGCGCCAGCAGCCAAGGGTCTCTAGCGGGGGAGTACAATGAGCAGTTCTTC
TRBJ2-5	TRBV12-3/TRBV12-4	few	TRBD2	CASSRSGGPQETQYF	TGTGCCAGCAGCCGTAGCGGGGGCCCCCAAGAGACCCAGTACTTC
TRBJ2-3	TRBV6-5	.	.	CASSYRGIRTDTQYF	TGTGCCAGCAGTTACCGGGGCATTAGGACAGATACGCAGTATTTT
TRBJ1-3	TRBV12-3/TRBV12-4	.	TRBD1	CASGTGKSQRNTIYF	TGTGCCAGCGGGACAGGGAAAAGCCAGCGAAACACCATATATTTT
TRBJ2-1	TRBV18	.	TRBD1	CASSRDSYNEQFF	TGTGCCAGCTCACGGGACAGCTACAATGAGCAGTTCTTC
TRBJ2-7	TRBV6-2/TRBV6-3	.	.	CASSSGAQGSYEQYF	TGTGCCAGCAGTTCCGGGGCCCAGGGCTCCTACGAGCAGTACTTC
TRBJ2-2	TRBV28	.	.	CASRNIRGSSNTGELFF	TGTGCCAGCAGAAACATTAGGGGTTCCTCGAACACCGGGGAGCTGTTTTTT
TRBJ1-2	TRBV4-1	.	.	CASSQTAGNYGYTF	TGCGCCAGCAGCCAAACTGCAGGGAACTATGGCTACACCTTC
TRBJ2-5	TRBV13	few	TRBD2	CASSLGPSGGRQETQYF	TGTGCCAGCAGCTTGGGCCCTAGCGGGGGGCGCCAAGAGACCCAGTACTTC
TRBJ2-2	TRBV12-3/TRBV12-4	.	.	CASSFPHDPTGELFF	TGTGCCAGCAGCTTTCCCCATGACCCAACCGGGGAGCTGTTTTTT
TRBJ2-2	TRBV5-1	.	.	CASSLRGPLLNTGELFF	TGCGCCAGCAGCCTAAGGGGTCCCCTCTTGAACACCGGGGAGCTGTTTTTT
TRBJ2-3	TRBV29-1	few	TRBD2	CSVALAMVTDTQYF	TGCAGCGTTGCACTAGCGATGGTCACAGATACGCAGTATTTT
TRBJ2-3	TRBV3-1	few	TRBD1	CASSREVGQGAYTDTQYF	TGTGCCAGCAGCCGAGAAGTAGGACAGGGAGCCTACACAGATACGCAGTATTTT
TRBJ2-1	TRBV20-1	.	.	CSASRRGRTYNEQFF	TGCAGTGCTAGCCGGCGGGGGCGGACCTACAATGAGCAGTTCTTC
TRBJ1-5	TRBV11-2	medium-sized	.	CASSLDGGNQPQHF	TGTGCCAGCAGCTTAGATGGCGGGAATCAGCCCCAGCATTTT
TRBJ2-1	TRBV24-1	few	TRBD1	CATSDLLRGRHEQFF	TGTGCCACCAGTGATTTGCTCAGGGGGCGGCATGAGCAGTTCTTC
TRBJ1-5	TRBV6-4	.	.	CAFSGTRYNQPQHF	TGTGCCTTCAGTGGGACACGCTACAATCAGCCCCAGCATTTT
TRBJ2-3	TRBV6-5	many	.	CASSYPGGTQYF	TGTGCCAGCAGTTACCCCGGGGGTACGCAGTATTTT
TRBJ2-5	TRBV4-1	few	TRBD2	CASSRLAAPGGETQYF	TGCGCCAGCAGCCGTCTAGCGGCGCCGGGGGGGGAGACCCAGTACTTC
TRBJ2-1	TRBV29-1	few	.	CSVPAFSSYNEQFF	TGCAGCGTTCCAGCTTTCAGCTCCTACAATGAGCAGTTCTTC
TRBJ2-6	TRBV9	.	.	CASSAYSYSGANVLTF	TGTGCCAGCAGCGCGTACAGTTACTCTGGGGCCAACGTCCTGACTTTC
TRBJ1-5	TRBV10-3	few	TRBD1	CAISGDRSSNQPQHF	TGTGCCATCAGTGGGGACAGGTCTAGCAATCAGCCCCAGCATTTT
TRBJ1-2	TRBV7-9	few	TRBD1	CASSLAGPGGGYTF	TGTGCCAGCAGCTTAGCGGGCCCAGGGGGTGGCTACACCTTC
TRBJ2-1	TRBV2	.	.	CASSQTYNEQFF	TGTGCCAGCAGCCAGACCTACAATGAGCAGTTCTTC
TRBJ2-3	TRBV7-9	few	TRBD1	CASSLLGQGPYF	TGTGCCAGCAGCTTACTGGGACAGGGTCCGTATTTT
TRBJ2-6	TRBV11-1	few	TRBD1	CASSFWGTGGSGANVLTF	TGTGCCAGCAGCTTTTGGGGGACAGGGGGCTCTGGGGCCAACGTCCTGACTTTC
TRBJ2-7	TRBV10-3	few	.	CAIFDGSYEQYF	TGTGCCATCTTCGACGGCTCCTACGAGCAGTACTTC
TRBJ2-2	TRBV3-1	.	TRBD2	CASTFGGITGELFF	TGTGCCAGCACCTTCGGGGGGATCACCGGGGAGCTGTTTTTT
TRBJ1-5	TRBV20-1	.	TRBD1	CSAPSRDRGFNQPQHF	TGCAGTGCGCCATCCCGCGACAGGGGATTCAATCAGCCCCAGCATTTT
TRBJ2-2	TRBV20-1	.	.	CSATRGNTGELFF	TGCAGTGCTACAAGGGGGAACACCGGGGAGCTGTTTTTT
TRBJ2-1	TRBV7-3	few	TRBD1	CASSLDPGQRGGEQFF	TGTGCCAGCAGCTTAGACCCGGGACAGAGGGGCGGTGAGCAGTTCTTC
TRBJ2-1	TRBV19	.	TRBD2	CASTTPGLAGGSYNEQFF	TGTGCCAGTACCACACCCGGACTAGCGGGGGGAAGCTACAATGAGCAGTTCTTC